This TCR beta chain stems from a study of beta chain features in type 1 diabetes. Reverse transcribing all isolated RNA meant expressed TCRB transcripts were sequenced. Profiled with immunoSEQ multiplex PCR; TCRdb holds only in-frame clones, not every one. The sample has hundreds of thousands of clones, over 12% seen once. General study points: Type 1 diabetes patients had moderately but significantly shorter TCRB CDR3s in all four CD4+ subsets.

CDR3 length equals 17 residues. Looked up from germline, CDR1 is MDHEN and CDR2 is SYDVKM. J was trimmed by 1 base and V by 4 bases; bases with no gene match: 9. Of note for this clone: Antigen unknown.

The genes are TRBV28 and TRBJ1-2, with TRBD1 matching over 10 bases. Sequencing was done on a sample of naive CD4+ T cells from blood. The clonotype originates from a man between 18 and 29 years old with type 1 diabetes. DNA of the CDR3: TGTGCCAGCAGTTCGCCCGGACAGGGGGAGAATAACTATGGCTACACCTTC. It yields the protein CASSSPGQGENNYGYTF.